Shown below are 21 T cell receptor beta chains from a single sample sequenced in a study of control samples from healthy donors and cancer patients. TCRdb's table, derived via immunoSEQ multiplex PCR, lists solely in-frame clones and lacks some. The table lists about 84,000 clones, about nine tenths of them singletons. Material for sequencing was blood. The receptors were sampled from a man aged 25-40 years in good health.

With respect to this clone: The germline gene is not matched at one end of the junction; a read error may be the cause. Other DNA variants within this sample encode the same CDR3. The rearrangement joins TRBV5-4 to TRBJ2-5, with a weak D call TRBD1 (5 bases). The CDR3 consists of 15 residues. CDR1 and CDR2 from the germline V gene are SGHNT and YYREEE (reference sequence). The CDR3 reads CASSLQTVGIGTQYF. CDR3 coding DNA: TGTGCCAGTAGCTTGCAGACAGTCGGAATTGGGACCCAGTACTTC.

For this clone: One end of the junction varies from germline; a read error may be responsible. The J gene is TRBJ1-1, the V gene TRBV5-8; no clear D. Germline assignment: CDR1 SGHTS and CDR2 YDEGEE. The CDR3 has 13 amino acids. This chain's CDR3 is CASRRDLKTEAFF. The CDR3 coding sequence is TGTGCCAGCAGGCGAGACCTGAAGACTGAAGCTTTCTTT.

This chain connects TRBV15 to TRBJ1-5, with no clear D. Trimming cost V 0 bases and J 7 bases, with 7 bases left between them. The germline V gene encodes CDR1 LNHNV and CDR2 YYDKDF (reference sequence). The CDR3 length is 13 residues. The CDR3 bases are TGTGCCACCAGCAGAGATCGGGCCCAGCCCCAGCATTTT. Translating it yields CATSRDRAQPQHF. Complete variable domain (other parts from reference TRBV15 and TRBJ1-5): DAMVIQNPRYQVTQFGKPVTLSCSQTLNHNVMYWYQQKSSQAPKLLFHYYDKDFNNEADTPDNFQSRRPNTSFCFLDIRSPGLGDTAMYLCATSRDRAQPQHFGDGTRLSIL.

The chain employs TRBV29-1 and TRBJ1-3; D is unresolved. Germline CDR1 reads SQVTM; CDR2 reads ANQGSEA. This CDR3 has 11 residues. V was cut by 6 bases and J by 2 bases, with 5 bases left in between. The CDR3 is CSVRTGNTIYF. The CDR3, as DNA: TGCAGCGTACGGACTGGAAACACCATATATTTT.

The chain is built from TRBV19 and TRBJ2-6; 8 positions agree with TRBD1. V trimming: 4 bases; J trimming: 4 bases; junction bases outside the gene matches: 9. From germline, CDR1 is LNHDA and CDR2 SQIVND (reference sequence). The CDR3 has 17 residues. The CDR3 protein is CASSNKDRVKGANVLTF. CDR3 nucleotides: TGTGCCAGTAGTAACAAGGACAGGGTGAAAGGGGCCAACGTCCTGACTTTC.

This chain links TRBV30 with TRBJ2-1, with 8 bases aligning to TRBD2. V lost 3 bases and J lost 8; bases outside the gene matches: 9. This CDR3 comprises 14 residues. Germline V lookup: CDR1 GTSNPN, CDR2 SVGIG (reference sequence). CDR3 amino acids: CAWRREGPRDEQFF. For the CDR3, the DNA is TGTGCCTGGAGACGGGAGGGCCCTCGGGATGAGCAGTTCTTC.

The V gene is TRBV15, the J gene TRBJ2-4, with TRBD1 as a possible D gene (5 bases). This CDR3 comprises 14 residues. V was shortened by 8 bases and J by 0 bases, with 11 bases between the two germline ends. Germline CDR1 LNHNV, CDR2 YYDKDF (reference sequence). Written as DNA, the CDR3 is TGTGCCACCCAGCCGACAGTAGCCAAAAACATTCAGTACTTC. It encodes CATQPTVAKNIQYF.

This rearrangement joins TRBV28 to TRBJ1-5, with 9 positions matching TRBD1. Germline CDR1 MDHEN, CDR2 SYDVKM. This CDR3 is built from 15 residues. Trimming removed 2 bases from V and 7 bases from J; junction bases left unmatched: 6. CDR3 in amino acids: CASSLVGTGRQPQHF. CDR3 bases: TGTGCCAGCAGTTTAGTCGGGACAGGGAGGCAGCCCCAGCATTTT.

This sequence joins TRBV9 and TRBJ2-7, with TRBD1 matching over 9 bases. The CDR3 runs 16 residues. Germline V gene data show CDR1 as SGDLS and CDR2 as YYNGEE. The V segment lost 0 bases and the J segment 6 bases; nucleotides outside the gene matches: 10. This CDR3 reads CASSVGGTGYPTEQYF. The DNA of the CDR3 is TGTGCCAGCAGCGTAGGCGGGACAGGGTATCCTACCGAGCAGTACTTC.

The V and J genes are TRBV7-8 and TRBJ2-3; possibly TRBD2 for D (6 bases). CDR3 length: 16 residues. V lost 4 bases, J lost 7 bases, and 21 bases lay in between. Looked up from germline, CDR1 is SGHVS and CDR2 is FQNEAQ. Here the CDR3 DNA reads TGTGCCAGCAGCTGGACGGGACTTCACGAGGCGAATACGCAGTATTTT. Encoded protein: CASSWTGLHEANTQYF.

The chain has TRBV10-3 and TRBJ2-1; no definite D call. V lost 2 bases and J 8 bases, leaving 10 bases between the germline ends. The V gene's germline CDR1 is ENHRY and CDR2 SYGVKD. CDR3 size: 13 residues. CDR3 DNA: TGTGCCATCAGTGAGGGCAAAAAGGATGAGCAGTTCTTC. Protein product: CAISEGKKDEQFF.

This chain joins TRBV3-1 (or the pseudogene TRBV3-2) and TRBJ1-6, with D unclear. The CDR3 has 14 amino acids. CDR1 and CDR2 (germline): LGHDT, YNNKEL (reference sequence). V was cut by 1 base and J by 6 bases, with 7 bases left in between. The DNA of the CDR3 is TGTGCCAGCAGCCAAGCGGCTCGTAATTCACCCCTCCACTTT. Its protein product is CASSQAARNSPLHF.

This sequence joins TRBV2 and TRBJ2-1; D not resolved. Per germline, CDR1 SNHLY and CDR2 FYNNEI. Between the trimmed V and J ends, which lost 5 bases and 6 bases, there was a span of 5 bases. This CDR3 is built from 11 residues. The CDR3 spells CASSSINEQFF. CDR3 coding DNA: TGTGCCAGCAGTTCAATCAATGAGCAGTTCTTC.

This chain connects TRBV2 to TRBJ1-5; D unclear. The CDR3 totals 11 residues. Trimming pared 6 bases from V and 11 bases from J, leaving 11 bases between. Germline V CDR1 and CDR2: SNHLY, FYNNEI. The CDR3 loop reads CASSVDRAQHF. CDR3 DNA sequence: TGTGCCAGCAGCGTAGACCGGGCCCAGCATTTT.

In its sample, this clone was seen a few times. V gene TRBV19 combines with J gene TRBJ1-6, with 8 positions matching TRBD1. The germline CDR1 and CDR2 sequences are LNHDA and SQIVND (reference sequence). The trim removed 11 bases at V and 10 bases at J, leaving 13 bases unmatched. This CDR3 spans 14 amino acids. Written as DNA, the CDR3 is TGTGCCTCTAACTGGGGACAGGAGTACTCACCCCTCCACTTT. This gives the protein CASNWGQEYSPLHF.

Sample share makes this clone medium-sized. The rearrangement links TRBV4-2 to TRBJ2-5, with D hard to call. This CDR3 spans 13 amino acids. The germline V and J ends were trimmed by 0 bases and 6 bases, with 8 bases remaining between them. Germline CDR1 LGHNA, CDR2 YNFKEQ. For the CDR3, the DNA is TGTGCCAGCAGCCAAGATTTTAGGAAGACCCAGTACTTC. Encoded protein: CASSQDFRKTQYF.

The chain has TRBV5-4 and TRBJ2-7, with a possible D match to TRBD2 (6 bases). This CDR3 is built from 15 residues. Germline assignment: CDR1 SGHNT and CDR2 YYREEE (reference sequence). V lost 4 bases, J lost 5 bases, and 19 bases lay in between. The CDR3 DNA reads as TGTGCCAGCAGCCCGGTAGACGGCCGGGGGAACGAGCAGTACTTC. Translated: CASSPVDGRGNEQYF.

The V and J genes are TRBV10-3 and TRBJ2-7, with D possibly being TRBD2 (6 bases). The CDR3 sequence is 13 residues long. V was pared by 8 bases and J by 3 bases, with 14 bases between. Per the germline V gene, CDR1 is ENHRY and CDR2 is SYGVKD. CDR3 DNA: TGTGCCATCGGCGGGACCGGGAACTACGAGCAGTACTTC. This encodes CAIGGTGNYEQYF.

The gene calls are TRBV15 and TRBJ2-7, with TRBD2 matching 10 bases. The CDR3 runs to 17 residues. The V and J ends lost 0 bases and 0 bases, in that order; junction bases with no gene match: 5. Germline CDR1 LNHNV, CDR2 YYDKDF (reference sequence). CDR3 sequence (DNA): TGTGCCACCAGCAGAGATTTAACTAGCGGGAACTCCTACGAGCAGTACTTC. Protein sequence: CATSRDLTSGNSYEQYF.

This clone was seen only a few times. V and J are TRBV27 and TRBJ1-2, with 10 bases identical to TRBD1. Germline-derived CDR1 and CDR2 are MNHEY and SMNVEV (reference sequence). V shed 5 bases, J shed 6 bases, and the junction held 9 bases outside the gene matches. The length of the CDR3 is 15 residues. CDR3 sequence (DNA): TGTGCCAGCAGTCCTCGCCGACAGGGGGCGGATGGCTACACCTTC. Protein: CASSPRRQGADGYTF.

V is TRBV6-1 and J is TRBJ1-4, with D maybe TRBD1 (5 bases). V lost 1 base to trimming and J lost 4 bases, with 7 bases between them. This CDR3 is built from 14 residues. The germline gives CDR1 MNHNS, CDR2 SASEGT. The chain's CDR3 is CASSEDRLNEKLFF. CDR3 nucleotide sequence: TGTGCCAGCAGTGAAGACAGGCTTAATGAAAAACTGTTTTTT.